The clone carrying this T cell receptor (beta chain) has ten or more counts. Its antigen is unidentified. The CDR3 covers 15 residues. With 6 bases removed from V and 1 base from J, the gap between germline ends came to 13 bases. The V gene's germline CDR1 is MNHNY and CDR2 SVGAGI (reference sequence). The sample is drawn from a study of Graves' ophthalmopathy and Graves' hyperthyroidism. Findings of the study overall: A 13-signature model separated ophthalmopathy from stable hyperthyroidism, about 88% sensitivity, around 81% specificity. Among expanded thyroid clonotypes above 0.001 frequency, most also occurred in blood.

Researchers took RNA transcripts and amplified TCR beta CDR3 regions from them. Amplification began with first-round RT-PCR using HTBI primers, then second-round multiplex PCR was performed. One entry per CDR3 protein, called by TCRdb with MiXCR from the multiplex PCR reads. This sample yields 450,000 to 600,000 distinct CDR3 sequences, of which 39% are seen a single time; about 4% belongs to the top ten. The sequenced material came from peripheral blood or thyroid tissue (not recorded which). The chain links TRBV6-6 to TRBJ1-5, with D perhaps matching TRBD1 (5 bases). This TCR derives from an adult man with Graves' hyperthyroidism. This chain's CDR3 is CASRRDSGSNQPQHF. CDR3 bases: TGTGCCAGCAGGCGCGACAGTGGAAGCAATCAGCCCCAGCATTTT.